The rows below give T cell receptor beta chains drawn from one sample of a study of yellow fever vaccine responses in identical twins. In TCRdb, the RT-PCR reads were re-called with MiXCR into one record per CDR3 protein. Here the sample spans about 16,000 distinct CDR3 sequences, about four fifths being singletons. Sequences were derived from T cells from blood (PBMCs), unsorted or a sorted subset (not recorded which), sampled before or after yellow fever vaccination (not recorded which). The receptors here all came from a woman aged 18-29 years who received the yellow fever vaccine. The CDR3 runs from the conserved cysteine through the conserved F or W. The order of the fields is clone size, J gene, V gene, D gene, CDR3 DNA, CDR3 protein. D genes are given only for firm matches. Some rows have no size entry. The others give once, few or many, or a class for an expanded clone.

>.|TRBJ2-2|TRBV6-2/TRBV6-3|TRBD1
TGTGCCAGCAGCCTTGGACAGGGGGCGAACACCGGGGAGCTGTTTTTT
CASSLGQGANTGELFF
>once|TRBJ2-7|TRBV29-1|.
TGCAGCGCCGGGACGGAGACCTACGAGCAGTACTTC
CSAGTETYEQYF
>.|TRBJ2-7|TRBV11-3|.
TGTGCCAGCAGCTTAGGGCCTACCTACGAGCAGTACTTC
CASSLGPTYEQYF
>.|TRBJ2-3|TRBV29-1|.
TGCAGCGTTGAAGGGGAAGGGAAGGTTAGGACAGATACGCAGTATTTT
CSVEGEGKVRTDTQYF
>.|TRBJ2-1|TRBV4-1|TRBD2
TGCGCCAGCAGCCATCCCGGGACTAGCGAAGAGTTCTTC
CASSHPGTSEEFF
>.|TRBJ2-7|TRBV7-9|.
TGTGCCAGCAGCAACCGGGACGGTTCCTACGAGCAGTACTTC
CASSNRDGSYEQYF
>.|TRBJ2-1|TRBV20-1|TRBD2
TGCAGTGCTAGGTTGGGGCGGGGGTACAATGAGCAGTTCTTC
CSARLGRGYNEQFF
>.|TRBJ2-7|TRBV2|.
TGTGCCAGCAGCCAAGAGAGGGAGCAGTACTTC
CASSQEREQYF
>.|TRBJ2-1|TRBV11-3|.
TGTGCCAGCAGCTTTTTCAATGAGCAGTTCTTC
CASSFFNEQFF
>.|TRBJ2-7|TRBV11-2|.
TGTGCCAGCAGCTTAGACTCAATCGCTAGCGAGCAGTACTTC
CASSLDSIASEQYF
>once|TRBJ2-3|TRBV29-1|.
TGCAGCGTTCCGAGATTCGCAGATACGCAGTATTTT
CSVPRFADTQYF
>.|TRBJ2-2|TRBV11-1|.
TGTGCCAGCAGCTTACAAAACACCGGGGAGCTGTTTTTT
CASSLQNTGELFF
>.|TRBJ2-7|TRBV29-1|.
TGCAGCGTTGCTATTTCCTACGAGCAGTACTTC
CSVAISYEQYF
>.|TRBJ1-1|TRBV11-3|.
TGTGCCAGCAGCCCGACAGTCATGAACACTGAAGCTTTCTTT
CASSPTVMNTEAFF
>.|TRBJ2-2|TRBV29-1|.
TGCAGCGTTAGGGATGGTACCGGGGAGCTGTTTTTT
CSVRDGTGELFF
>medium-sized|TRBJ2-7|TRBV28|TRBD1
TGTGCCAGCGCCGGGACAGTCTACGAGCAGTACTTC
CASAGTVYEQYF
>.|TRBJ1-5|TRBV18|TRBD1
TGTGCCAGCCGGGACAGGAGCAATCAGCCCCAGCATTTT
CASRDRSNQPQHF
>few|TRBJ2-1|TRBV5-4|TRBD1
TGTGCCAGCAGCCCGGACAGGGACGGTGAGCAGTTCTTC
CASSPDRDGEQFF
>.|TRBJ2-7|TRBV29-1|TRBD2
TGCAGCGTTGTGGCAGTCGGACTAGCGGGAGTCTACGAGCAGTACTTC
CSVVAVGLAGVYEQYF
>.|TRBJ2-7|TRBV2|TRBD1
TGTGCCAGCAGCCGACCGGGACAGGCAATTTACGAGCAGTACTTC
CASSRPGQAIYEQYF
>.|TRBJ2-7|TRBV2|.
TGTGCCAGCAGAGACGACAGCTCCTACGAGCAGTACTTC
CASRDDSSYEQYF
>.|TRBJ1-5|TRBV12-3/TRBV12-4|TRBD1
TGTGCCAGCAGGAAGACAGGGGGCGATTATAGCAATCAGCCCCAGCATTTT
CASRKTGGDYSNQPQHF
>.|TRBJ2-5|TRBV5-1|TRBD1
TGCGCCAGCAGCTCCCGACAGGGAGCACAAGAGACCCAGTACTTC
CASSSRQGAQETQYF
>.|TRBJ2-2|TRBV7-6|.
TGTGCCAGCAGCTTAGTCAGGGCGAACACCGGGGAGCTGTTTTTT
CASSLVRANTGELFF
>few|TRBJ1-6|TRBV12-3/TRBV12-4|.
TGTGCCAGCAGCCAAACAGGGAGGGATTCACCCCTCCACTTT
CASSQTGRDSPLHF